Sequencing of this T cell receptor (beta chain) was carried out in a study of blood T cell repertoires in COVID-19. Study summary: The United States, Italy and Spain supplied acute and convalescent COVID-19 samples. Sources were T cells, B-cell-depleted T cells, or PBMCs; the material itself was cDNA or gDNA.

Per the authors' pipeline: Reference gene primer amplification yielded estimated nucleated cell counts. Sequencing was performed with immunoSEQ multiplex PCR; in TCRdb, only in-frame clones are kept and a portion is missing. That table gives V, J and clone size, and the DNA gave D and trimming. The sample contains 120,000 or so clones, over 80% of which appear only once. From germline, CDR1 is MGHRA and CDR2 YSYEKL. V dropped 4 bases and J dropped 8; count of bases not matched to a gene: 11. The CDR3 consists of 17 residues. The rearrangement links TRBV4-1 to TRBJ1-6, with 10 nucleotides matching TRBD1. The receptor was derived from a man in his fifties or sixties with acute or convalescent COVID-19. The sample comprised peripheral blood. The CDR3 region is CASSLAGTGETYSPLHF. CDR3 nucleotides: TGCGCCAGCAGCCTAGCCGGGACAGGGGAAACTTATTCACCCCTCCACTTT.